The 12 T cell receptor beta chains reported below all come from one sample, sequenced in a study of blood T cell repertoires in COVID-19. TCRdb's table, derived via immunoSEQ multiplex PCR, lists solely in-frame clones and lacks some. The sample lists 150,000 to 200,000 clones; more than 75% were seen once. The sequencing sample was made of peripheral blood. These receptors were obtained from a human donor in a cohort sampled during active COVID-19.

This chain joins TRBV18 and TRBJ2-3, with 11 bases lining up with TRBD2. This CDR3 spans 19 amino acids. Germline-derived CDR1 and CDR2 are KGHSH and LQKENI. Germline trimming cut 3 bases from V and 0 bases from J; bases unmatched to any gene: 11. This CDR3 reads CASSPLGTSGFSSTDTQYF. CDR3 sequence (DNA): TGTGCCAGCTCACCGTTGGGGACTAGCGGATTTTCTAGCACAGATACGCAGTATTTT.

This chain uses TRBV15 with TRBJ2-7, with TRBD1 as a possible D gene (6 bases). Germline V gives CDR1 LNHNV, CDR2 YYDKDF (reference sequence). This CDR3 has 14 residues. The V gene lost 3 bases and the J gene lost 4 bases, with 13 bases spanning the gap. CDR3 nucleotide sequence: TGTGCCACCAGCAGTGCCCAGGGGAAGTACGAGCAGTACTTC. This sequence encodes CATSSAQGKYEQYF.

V is TRBV27 and J is TRBJ2-7, with D perhaps matching TRBD2 (6 bases). V was cut by 3 bases and J by 5 bases, with 14 bases left in between. Germline CDR1 and CDR2: MNHEY and SMNVEV (reference sequence). CDR3 length equals 14 residues. Written as DNA, the CDR3 is TGTGCCAGCAGTTTCATTGGGGGGAATCACGAGCAGTACTTC. This sequence encodes CASSFIGGNHEQYF.

The chain couples TRBV5-4 to TRBJ1-2; TRBD1 agrees at 7 bases. Germline CDR1 is SGHNT and CDR2 is YYREEE (reference sequence). The V and J ends lost 4 bases and 4 bases, in that order; junction bases with no gene match: 4. The CDR3 covers 13 residues. Written as DNA, the CDR3 is TGTGCCAGCAGCGTTGACAGGGCCTATGGCTACACCTTC. It encodes CASSVDRAYGYTF. Looking up the rest from reference TRBV5-4 and TRBJ1-2 gives the full variable domain: ETGVTQSPTHLIKTRGQQVTLRCSSQSGHNTVSWYQQALGQGPQFIFQYYREEENGRGNFPPRFSGLQFPNYSSELNVNALELDDSALYLCASSVDRAYGYTFGSGTRLTVV.

The V call is TRBV9, the J call TRBJ1-1; 8 bases fit TRBD1. V was pared by 0 bases and J by 1 base, with 5 bases of the junction left unmatched. The CDR3 contains 16 residues. CDR1 SGDLS and CDR2 YYNGEE come from the germline V gene. CDR3 DNA sequence: TGTGCCAGCAGCGTAGGTTATGGACAGGGGAACACTGAAGCTTTCTTT. This gives the protein CASSVGYGQGNTEAFF. The complete variable domain, with remaining parts taken from reference TRBV9 and TRBJ1-1, reads DSGVTQTPKHLITATGQRVTLRCSPRSGDLSVYWYQQSLDQGLQFLIQYYNGEERAKGNILERFSAQQFPDLHSELNLSSLELGDSALYFCASSVGYGQGNTEAFFGQGTRLTVV.

The V call is TRBV9, the J call TRBJ1-3, with D perhaps matching TRBD1 (5 bases). Trimming stripped 4 bases from V and 1 base from J, with 15 bases between. The CDR3 is 16 residues long. The V gene's germline CDR1 is SGDLS and CDR2 YYNGEE. This CDR3 is CASSPRYGGSGNTIYF. As DNA, the CDR3 is TGTGCCAGCAGCCCTAGGTATGGGGGGTCTGGAAACACCATATATTTT. Drawing the rest from reference TRBV9 and TRBJ1-3, the complete variable domain is DSGVTQTPKHLITATGQRVTLRCSPRSGDLSVYWYQQSLDQGLQFLIQYYNGEERAKGNILERFSAQQFPDLHSELNLSSLELGDSALYFCASSPRYGGSGNTIYFGEGSWLTVV.

The V gene is TRBV9, the J gene TRBJ1-6; D gene unclear. Germline-derived CDR1 and CDR2 are SGDLS and YYNGEE. This CDR3 comprises 16 residues. The V and J ends lost 3 bases and 0 bases respectively, with 10 bases between them. As DNA, the CDR3 is TGTGCCAGCAGCGCCCGGGAAAGCTCCTATAATTCACCCCTCCACTTT. As protein: CASSARESSYNSPLHF.

This clone was counted between two and nine times. The V gene is TRBV9, the J gene TRBJ1-3; D is unresolved. The CDR3 spans 16 residues. Trimming pared 2 bases from V and 0 bases from J, leaving 12 bases between. Germline-derived CDR1 and CDR2 are SGDLS and YYNGEE. CDR3 residues: CASSVSTGSSGNTIYF. DNA for the CDR3: TGTGCCAGCAGCGTGAGCACTGGGAGCTCTGGAAACACCATATATTTT.

The genes are TRBV7-9 and TRBJ2-1; 7 positions match TRBD2. Per germline, CDR1 SEHNR and CDR2 FQNEAQ (reference sequence). V was clipped by 2 bases and J by 5 bases; unmatched bases: 9. The CDR3 consists of 16 residues. The CDR3 DNA reads TGTGCCAGCAGCTTATGGGCGGGAGAGTTGGACAATGAGCAGTTCTTC. This sequence encodes CASSLWAGELDNEQFF.

The chain recombines TRBV5-5 with TRBJ1-1; D is ambiguous. Germline values: CDR1 SGHKS, CDR2 YYEKEE (reference sequence). Trimming shortened V by 0 bases and J by 8 bases, and 11 bases separated the two germline ends. The CDR3 is 13 amino acids. The chain's CDR3 is CASSLAIENEAFF. CDR3 coding DNA: TGTGCCAGCAGCTTGGCCATCGAGAACGAAGCTTTCTTT.

The chain uses TRBV9 and TRBJ2-1; a possible D gene is TRBD1 (6 bases). Between the trimmed V and J ends, which lost 0 bases and 0 bases, there was a span of 10 bases. In germline, CDR1 is SGDLS, CDR2 YYNGEE. The CDR3 has 16 residues. This CDR3 is CASSVDWGPSYNEQFF. CDR3 nucleotide sequence: TGTGCCAGCAGCGTAGACTGGGGGCCCTCCTACAATGAGCAGTTCTTC.

CDR3 nucleotide sequence: TGTGCCTGGGGTCAGTATACAACTAATGAAAAACTGTTTTTT. Its protein product is CAWGQYTTNEKLFF. This chain uses TRBV30 with TRBJ1-4; no reliable D call. Deletions cut 5 bases from V and 0 bases from J, with 10 bases between. Germline V gives CDR1 GTSNPN, CDR2 SVGIG (reference sequence). This CDR3 is 14 amino acids long.